The sequence of this T cell receptor (beta chain) was determined in a study of T cell responses to AZD1222 COVID-19 vaccine. Overall study context: Doses given second, at about 4 or about 12 weeks, were pooled. Findings and limits, study-wide: Females made up more of the donors, who were largely white British, and clonal diversity may have come out too low. Nearly half of spike-specific TCRs reportedly target variant regions that are unmutated in the B.1.351 and B.1.1.7 variants.

This CDR3 spans 14 amino acids. With 2 bases removed from V and 9 bases from J, the gap between germline ends came to 12 bases. Germline V gene lookup returns CDR1 SGHRS and CDR2 YFSETQ. This clone has only one observation. Antigen unknown. Produced via immunoSEQ multiplex PCR; TCRdb's table is partial and in-frame only. The sample has about 96,000 clones; 70% to 90% are singletons. Source: peripheral blood, taken on day 0 of AZD1222 vaccination. This clonotype was sampled from an adult in good health. The V and J genes are TRBV5-1 and TRBJ1-6; weak D call: TRBD1 (6 bases). The CDR3: CASSFQQGTSPLHF. CDR3 nucleotide sequence: TGCGCCAGCAGCTTTCAACAGGGAACTTCACCCCTCCACTTT.